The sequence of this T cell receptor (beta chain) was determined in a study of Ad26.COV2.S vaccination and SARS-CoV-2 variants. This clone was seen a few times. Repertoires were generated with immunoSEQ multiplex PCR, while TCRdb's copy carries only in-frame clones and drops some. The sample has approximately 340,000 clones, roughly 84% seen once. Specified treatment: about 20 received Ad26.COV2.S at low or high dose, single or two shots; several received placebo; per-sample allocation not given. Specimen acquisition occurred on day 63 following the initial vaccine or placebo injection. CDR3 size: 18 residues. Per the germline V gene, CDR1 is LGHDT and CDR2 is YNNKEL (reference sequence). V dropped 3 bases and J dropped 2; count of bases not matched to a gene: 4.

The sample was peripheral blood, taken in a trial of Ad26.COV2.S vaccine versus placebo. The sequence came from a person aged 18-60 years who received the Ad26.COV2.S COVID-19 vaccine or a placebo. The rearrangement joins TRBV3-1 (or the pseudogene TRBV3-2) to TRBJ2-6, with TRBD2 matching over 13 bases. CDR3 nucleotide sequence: TGTGCCAGCAGCCACCAACTAGCGGGAGGGCCTGGGGCCAACGTCCTGACTTTC. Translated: CASSHQLAGGPGANVLTF.